The TCR beta chain under discussion was sequenced for a study of blood T cell repertoires in COVID-19. The assay was immunoSEQ multiplex PCR, and TCRdb's table has in-frame clones only and misses some. The table lists around 250,000 clones, roughly 84% of them singletons, with over 8.5% in the top ten. Germline loops: CDR1 LGHNA, CDR2 YNFKEQ. The V and J ends lost 0 bases and 4 bases respectively, with 22 bases between them. This CDR3 contains 19 residues. This chain uses TRBV4-2 with TRBJ2-1; tentatively, D is TRBD2 (7 bases). The sequence came from a human donor in a cohort sampled during active COVID-19. Sequencing was done on a sample of peripheral blood. As DNA, the CDR3 is TGTGCCAGCAGCCAAGAACTCCTGACGGGGGGCAAAAAATACAATGAGCAGTTCTTC. Its protein product is CASSQELLTGGKKYNEQFF.